Below are 18 T cell receptor beta chains sequenced from a single sample in a study of STAT5B mutations in CD4+ large granular lymphocyte leukemia. Method: immunoSEQ multiplex PCR; TCRdb's copy keeps in-frame clones and lacks some. Counted here are more than 30,000 clones, approximately 69% occurring once; the ten biggest clones make up less than 3%. The specimen sequenced was CD4+ T cells from blood buffy coats. The receptor source for this set is a human donor in good health.

J is TRBJ1-2 and V is TRBV25-1; 8 bases map to TRBD1. CDR3 size: 14 residues. Germline V gene lookup returns CDR1 MGHDK and CDR2 SYGVNS. The ends lost 7 bases at V and 8 bases at J; junction bases unmatched: 12. CDR3 nucleotides: TGTGCCAGCACCCGACCCACGGGACAGGAAGGCTACACCTTC. Its protein is CASTRPTGQEGYTF.

This clone was counted a single time. The CDR3 DNA reads as TGTGCCAGCAGCTTATTGAGGCCGATGATCTCTGGAAACACCATATATTTT. Amino acid sequence: CASSLLRPMISGNTIYF. J is TRBJ1-3 and V is TRBV7-2; D gene ambiguous. This CDR3 has 17 amino acids. Trimming stripped 2 bases from V and 0 bases from J, with 14 bases between. The germline CDR1 and CDR2 sequences are SGHTA and FQGNSA.

This clone came up a few times. This chain uses TRBV7-6 with TRBJ1-1; D is undetermined. The CDR3 sequence is 14 residues long. Trimming removed 3 bases at V and 1 base at J, with 9 bases between. Germline assignment: CDR1 SGHVS and CDR2 FNYEAQ. The CDR3 sequence is CASSLSWTNTEAFF. CDR3 sequence (DNA): TGTGCCAGCAGCTTGAGCTGGACGAACACTGAAGCTTTCTTT.

The V gene is TRBV5-6, the J gene TRBJ2-7, with TRBD2 identical over 12 bases. Germline lookup yields CDR1 SGHDT and CDR2 YYEEEE. The CDR3 spans 18 residues. The trim removed 3 bases at V and 2 bases at J, leaving 12 bases unmatched. The CDR3 is CASSYRGTSGLRPYEQYF. The CDR3, as DNA: TGTGCCAGCAGCTACAGGGGGACTAGCGGGCTAAGGCCCTACGAGCAGTACTTC.

The sample holds a few counts of this clone. The V gene is TRBV4-3, the J gene TRBJ1-4; TRBD1 agrees at 9 bases. The CDR3 totals 13 residues. The ends lost 0 bases at V and 15 bases at J; junction bases unmatched: 5. Germline values: CDR1 LGHNA, CDR2 YSLEER. The CDR3 DNA reads as TGCGCCAGCAGCCAAGATCGTGGGGACAGGGTGTTTTTT. This codes for CASSQDRGDRVFF.

This chain connects TRBV7-2 to TRBJ1-2; 9 bases align to TRBD1. V was pared by 5 bases and J by 3 bases, with 4 bases of the junction left unmatched. This CDR3 comprises 14 residues. Germline V gives CDR1 SGHTA, CDR2 FQGNSA. The DNA of the CDR3 is TGTGCCAGCAGCCCCCGACAGGGGGACTATGGCTACACCTTC. Translation gives CASSPRQGDYGYTF.

This clone has only a few counts. The chain combines TRBV5-4 with TRBJ1-2; D uncertain. The germline V gene has CDR1 SGHNT and CDR2 YYREEE (reference sequence). The CDR3 loop spans 13 amino acids. Between the trimmed V and J ends, which lost 0 bases and 8 bases, there was a span of 11 bases. The CDR3 sequence: CASSLGISYGYTF. CDR3 coding DNA: TGTGCCAGCAGCTTGGGGATATCCTACGGCTACACCTTC.

The rearrangement uses TRBV6-5 and TRBJ2-1; tentatively, D is TRBD2 (7 bases). The CDR3 sequence is 15 residues long. Trimming pared 2 bases from V and 6 bases from J, leaving 14 bases between. CDR1 and CDR2 from the germline V gene are MNHEY and SVGAGI. CDR3 DNA: TGTGCCAGCAGTTACGCGGGGGCTTCTCTCAATGAGCAGTTCTTC. Amino acids: CASSYAGASLNEQFF.

The chain uses TRBV25-1 and TRBJ1-6; D possibly corresponds to TRBD1 (6 bases). The CDR3 is made up of 15 amino acids. V was shortened by 3 bases and J by 6 bases, with 12 bases between the two germline ends. In germline, CDR1 is MGHDK, CDR2 SYGVNS. DNA of the CDR3: TGTGCCAGCAGTGATCGGGGGGGCCGTAATTCACCCCTCCACTTT. Protein: CASSDRGGRNSPLHF.

The chain joins TRBV28 to TRBJ1-1; possibly TRBD1 for D (5 bases). The V end was cut by 5 bases, the J end by 0 bases, with 7 bases between. Germline values: CDR1 MDHEN, CDR2 SYDVKM. The CDR3 runs 13 residues. The CDR3: CASSLRVNTEAFF. DNA for the CDR3: TGTGCCAGCAGTCTCAGGGTGAACACTGAAGCTTTCTTT.

This clone was found a few times. The chain uses TRBV28 and TRBJ1-4, with D tentatively TRBD1 (5 bases). The V end lost 2 bases, the J end lost 10 bases, and 14 bases lay between the germline ends. This CDR3 has 14 amino acids. Germline V CDR1 and CDR2: MDHEN, SYDVKM. The CDR3 is CASSLGFQGGKLFF. DNA of the CDR3: TGTGCCAGCAGTTTAGGGTTTCAGGGAGGAAAACTGTTTTTT. The full variable domain, its missing parts supplied by reference TRBV28 and TRBJ1-4, is DVKVTQSSRYLVKRTGEKVFLECVQDMDHENMFWYRQDPGLGLRLIYFSYDVKMKEKGDIPEGYSVSREKKERFSLILESASTNQTSMYLCASSLGFQGGKLFFGSGTQLSVL.

This clone was seen more than once but under ten times. The chain employs TRBV27 and TRBJ2-5; 8 nucleotides line up with TRBD2. The CDR3 contains 15 residues. V gave up 3 bases and J gave up 2 bases; unmatched junction bases: 5. The germline gives CDR1 MNHEY, CDR2 SMNVEV (reference sequence). DNA of the CDR3: TGTGCCAGCAGTTTTTTCGGGGGGGGACAAGAGACCCAGTACTTC. Translating gives CASSFFGGGQETQYF.

The table lists this clone with a count of one. The rearrangement links TRBV7-2 to TRBJ2-7, with D perhaps matching TRBD1 (5 bases). CDR3 size: 13 residues. Germline V gene lookup returns CDR1 SGHTA and CDR2 FQGNSA. V dropped 11 bases and J dropped 0 bases, with 14 bases sitting between them. The CDR3 DNA sequence: TGTGCCGTTGGTAGGGGCAGCTCCTACGAGCAGTACTTC. Its translation: CAVGRGSSYEQYF.

In its sample, this clone was seen a few times. The chain carries TRBV5-1 and TRBJ2-7; D remains unclear. The CDR3 extends over 12 amino acids. The V gene's germline CDR1 is SGHRS and CDR2 YFSETQ. The ends were cut back, 0 bases at V and 3 bases at J, with 4 bases in the middle. CDR3 nucleotides: TGCGCCAGCAGCTTGGGGGTCTACGAGCAGTACTTC. Encoded protein: CASSLGVYEQYF.

The J gene is TRBJ1-4, the V gene TRBV7-9; a possible D gene is TRBD1 (5 bases). CDR3 size: 15 residues. V shed 2 bases and J shed 6 bases, with 13 bases lying between them. Germline values: CDR1 SEHNR, CDR2 FQNEAQ (reference sequence). CDR3 DNA: TGTGCCAGCAGCTTATCGCTCCGGGGGGATGAAAAACTGTTTTTT. As protein: CASSLSLRGDEKLFF. Together with reference TRBV7-9 and TRBJ1-4, the CDR3 gives the full variable domain: DTGVSQNPRHKITKRGQNVTFRCDPISEHNRLYWYRQTLGQGPEFLTYFQNEAQLEKSRLLSDRFSAERPKGSFSTLEIQRTEQGDSAMYLCASSLSLRGDEKLFFGSGTQLSVL.

The chain uses TRBV19 and TRBJ1-2; 8 positions agree with TRBD1. V lost 1 base, J lost 1 base, and 8 bases stayed unmatched. The CDR3 is 17 residues long. Germline V gene sequence: CDR1 LNHDA, CDR2 SQIVND (reference sequence). The CDR3 spells CASSIGTGGQLNYGYTF. For the CDR3, the DNA is TGTGCCAGTAGTATAGGAACAGGGGGACAGCTTAACTATGGCTACACCTTC.

The chain employs TRBV19 and TRBJ1-5; TRBD1 aligns across 8 bases. CDR3 length equals 14 residues. Trimming cost V 5 bases and J 7 bases; bases outside gene matches: 7. Per germline, CDR1 LNHDA and CDR2 SQIVND (reference sequence). CDR3 DNA: TGTGCCAGTAGTGTGCAGGGGGCAGGGCAGCCCCAGCATTTT. This codes for CASSVQGAGQPQHF.

This rearrangement joins TRBV7-3 to TRBJ2-2; 8 bases fit TRBD2. The V gene's germline CDR1 is SGHTA and CDR2 FQGTGA. J lost 4 bases, V lost 6 bases, and 7 bases had no gene match. The CDR3 consists of 15 residues. Here the CDR3 DNA reads TGTGCCAGCAGTTCCGGGACTAGAGGCACCGGGGAGCTGTTTTTT. This codes for CASSSGTRGTGELFF. Based on the CDR3 plus reference TRBV7-3 and TRBJ2-2, the full variable domain is GAGVSQTPSNKVTEKGKYVELRCDPISGHTALYWYRQSLGQGPEFLIYFQGTGAADDSGLPNDRFFAVRPEGSVSTLKIQRTERGDSAVYLCASSSGTRGTGELFFGEGSRLTVL.